The 29 T cell receptor beta chains below come from one sample, sequenced in a study of blood T cell repertoires in COVID-19. Measured with immunoSEQ multiplex PCR; TCRdb has only the in-frame clones, and not every one. The data show about 62,000 clones, roughly 90% seen once. The sample comprised peripheral blood. These receptor sequences come from an older woman with acute or convalescent COVID-19.

The J gene is TRBJ1-3, the V gene TRBV6-6; D gene ambiguous. Germline CDR1 is MNHNY and CDR2 is SVGAGI (reference sequence). The CDR3 contains 16 residues. V lost 9 bases and J 0 bases, leaving 18 bases between the germline ends. The CDR3 here is CASIRAGEASGNTIYF. The CDR3, as DNA: TGTGCCAGTATCCGGGCGGGCGAAGCCTCTGGAAACACCATATATTTT.

The genes are TRBV11-2 and TRBJ2-5, with unresolved D. The V and J ends lost 1 base and 6 bases respectively, with 9 bases between them. Germline V gene sequence: CDR1 SGHAT, CDR2 FQNNGV. This CDR3 is 13 amino acids long. Written as DNA, the CDR3 is TGTGCCAGCAGCTTAGGAGGTGGTCAGACCCAGTACTTC. Protein sequence: CASSLGGGQTQYF.

The chain links TRBV7-8 to TRBJ2-7; 9 positions agree with TRBD2. Germline CDR1 reads SGHVS; CDR2 reads FQNEAQ. This CDR3 region has 14 residues. V gave up 2 bases and J gave up 5 bases; unmatched junction bases: 4. The CDR3 DNA is TGTGCCAGCAGCTTAACGGTAGCGGGAGACGAGCAGTACGTC. Translating gives CASSLTVAGDEQYV.

DNA for the CDR3: TGTGCCAGCTCACCGGGAGGGACCGCGTTTAGATACAGCAATCAGCCCCAGCATTTT. This translates into CASSPGGTAFRYSNQPQHF. The genes are TRBV18 and TRBJ1-5, with D maybe TRBD1 (5 bases). CDR1 is KGHSH, CDR2 LQKENI, per germline. The CDR3 has 19 amino acids. Trimming pared 3 bases from V and 1 base from J, leaving 22 bases between. The variable domain in full, completed from reference TRBV18 and TRBJ1-5, reads NAGVMQNPRHLVRRRGQEARLRCSPMKGHSHVYWYRQLPEEGLKFMVYLQKENIIDESGMPKERFSAEFPKEGPSILRIQQVVRGDSAAYFCASSPGGTAFRYSNQPQHFGDGTRLSIL.

This clone appeared once. V and J are TRBV6-4 and TRBJ1-3; D is undetermined. V was shortened by 3 bases and J by 9 bases, with 12 bases between the two germline ends. The CDR3 has 13 residues. CDR1 is MRHNA and CDR2 is SNTAGT in the germline V gene. The CDR3 DNA follows: TGTGCCAGCAGTGATCGGGAAGGAGGCACCATATATTTT. It encodes CASSDREGGTIYF.

The chain joins TRBV3-1 (or the pseudogene TRBV3-2) to TRBJ1-2; 8 nucleotides line up with TRBD1. V gave up 6 bases and J gave up 5 bases; unmatched junction bases: 5. Germline CDR1 reads LGHDT; CDR2 reads YNNKEL (reference sequence). CDR3 length: 13 amino acids. The CDR3 loop reads CASSRQGYYGYTF. In DNA, the CDR3 is TGTGCCAGCAGTCGACAGGGGTATTATGGCTACACCTTC.

V and J are TRBV11-2 and TRBJ2-3, with a tentative D call TRBD2 (5 bases). V lost 5 bases, J lost 0 bases, and 9 bases lay in between. CDR3 length: 14 residues. Germline values: CDR1 SGHAT, CDR2 FQNNGV. The CDR3 sequence is CASSMSGSTDTQYF. Written as DNA, the CDR3 is TGTGCCAGCAGCATGAGCGGAAGCACAGATACGCAGTATTTT.

The V gene is TRBV5-1, the J gene TRBJ1-1; D unresolved. The CDR3 covers 13 residues. Germline V gives CDR1 SGHRS, CDR2 YFSETQ. V was pared by 2 bases and J by 7 bases, with 12 bases between. CDR3 coding DNA: TGCGCCAGCAGCTTTGAGTGGCGGGGTGAAGCTTTCTTT. Amino acid sequence: CASSFEWRGEAFF.

V usage is TRBV13 and J usage is TRBJ2-5; maybe TRBD1 (6 bases). V was trimmed by 4 bases and J by 4 bases, leaving 10 bases between them. The CDR3 runs 13 residues. Germline V CDR1 and CDR2: PRHDT, FYEKMQ (reference sequence). The CDR3 nucleotides are TGTGCCAGCAGCTCCGGGACACGAGAGACCCAGTACTTC. It translates to CASSSGTRETQYF.

This clone showed up just once. The J gene is TRBJ2-3, the V gene TRBV5-4, with D tentatively TRBD1 (6 bases). Germline CDR1 and CDR2: SGHNT and YYREEE (reference sequence). Trimming cost V 2 bases and J 4 bases, with 17 bases left between them. The CDR3 consists of 16 residues. The CDR3 region is CASSLNTLTGSDTQYF. The CDR3 region has the DNA TGTGCCAGCAGCTTAAACACCCTAACAGGGTCAGATACGCAGTATTTT.

The V call is TRBV19, the J call TRBJ1-2; D possibly corresponds to TRBD1 (6 bases). V lost 4 bases and J lost 4, with 10 bases in between. The CDR3 has 13 residues. The germline CDR1 and CDR2 sequences are LNHDA and SQIVND (reference sequence). Here the CDR3 DNA reads TGTGCCAGTAGTAAGACAGGATCCTATGGCTACACCTTC. Amino acids: CASSKTGSYGYTF.

The chain carries TRBV7-2 and TRBJ2-2; D may be TRBD2 (5 bases). CDR3 length: 16 amino acids. Germline CDR1 SGHTA, CDR2 FQGNSA. Trimming took 5 bases from V and 4 from J, leaving 17 bases between them. CDR3 nucleotide sequence: TGTGCCAGCAGCCCAACTAGTTCTTCTTCCACCGGGGAGCTGTTTTTT. Its protein product is CASSPTSSSSTGELFF.

The chain joins TRBV5-1 to TRBJ1-6, with D unresolved. The CDR3 is made up of 13 amino acids. Germline V gene lookup returns CDR1 SGHRS and CDR2 YFSETQ. The V gene lost 7 bases and the J gene lost 7 bases, with 12 bases spanning the gap. The CDR3 loop is CASSPGFNSPLHF. The CDR3 region has the DNA TGCGCCAGCTCGCCAGGCTTCAATTCACCCCTCCACTTT.

This sequence joins TRBV5-3 and TRBJ1-5; 10 positions agree with TRBD1. TRBV5-3 carries the ORF label, with uncertain function. Losses at the gene ends were 4 bases for V and 0 bases for J; bases not matched to a gene: 13. There are 19 residues in the CDR3. CDR3 protein: CARSKGQGVPPYSNQPQHF. The CDR3 DNA follows: TGTGCCAGAAGCAAAGGACAGGGGGTTCCCCCCTATAGCAATCAGCCCCAGCATTTT.

The chain carries TRBV13 and TRBJ2-5, with 8 bases aligning to TRBD1. The CDR3 sequence is 15 residues long. The germline V gene has CDR1 PRHDT and CDR2 FYEKMQ (reference sequence). V dropped 5 bases and J dropped 4; count of bases not matched to a gene: 9. The CDR3 loop is CASSPPGGTGETQYF. The DNA of the CDR3 is TGTGCCAGCAGCCCACCTGGCGGGACAGGAGAGACCCAGTACTTC.

The V gene is TRBV5-1, the J gene TRBJ2-2; TRBD1 matches 7 bases. V lost 5 bases and J lost 6; bases outside the gene matches: 7. Germline CDR1 reads SGHRS; CDR2 reads YFSETQ. The CDR3 is 14 amino acids. The CDR3 DNA follows: TGCGCCAGCAGGGGACAGTCAAGTCCCGGGGAGCTGTTTTTT. Its translation is CASRGQSSPGELFF.

This chain connects TRBV28 to TRBJ1-5; maybe TRBD1 (5 bases). The length of the CDR3 is 16 residues. V lost 2 bases, J lost 5 bases, and 16 bases lay in between. Germline assignment: CDR1 MDHEN and CDR2 SYDVKM. The CDR3 protein is CASSLTRGRVDQPQHF. CDR3 coding DNA: TGTGCCAGCAGTTTAACCCGAGGCAGGGTCGATCAGCCCCAGCATTTT.

The chain links TRBV7-9 to TRBJ2-3; weak D call: TRBD2 (5 bases). Trimming cost V 4 bases and J 1 base, with 12 bases left between them. CDR1 and CDR2 (germline): SEHNR, FQNEAQ (reference sequence). The CDR3 loop spans 15 amino acids. The CDR3 DNA follows: TGTGCCAGCAGCTGGATGGGCGGGCGCACAGATACGCAGTATTTT. It is translated as CASSWMGGRTDTQYF.

The chain recombines TRBV11-2 with TRBJ2-7, with TRBD1 identical over 8 bases. The germline V gene has CDR1 SGHAT and CDR2 FQNNGV. V shed 3 bases and J 4 bases; nucleotides not matched to a gene: 5. The CDR3 contains 14 residues. This chain's CDR3 is CASSLQDRGYEQYV. The CDR3 DNA follows: TGTGCCAGCAGCTTGCAAGACAGGGGTTACGAGCAGTACGTC.

V usage is TRBV10-3 and J usage is TRBJ1-2, with D perhaps TRBD1 (6 bases). The CDR3 is made up of 15 amino acids. Trimming removed 6 bases at V and 0 bases at J, with 14 bases between. CDR1 is ENHRY, CDR2 SYGVKD, per germline. The CDR3 reads CAISPPTGSNYGYTF. CDR3 in DNA: TGTGCCATCAGCCCTCCAACAGGGTCTAACTATGGCTACACCTTC.

In regard to this clone: Sequence at one end of the junction differs from germline and may be a read error. The chain carries TRBV3-1 (or the pseudogene TRBV3-2) and TRBJ1-4; the D gene is possibly TRBD1 (6 bases). CDR1 and CDR2 from the germline V gene are LGHDT and YNNKEL (reference sequence). CDR3 length: 15 amino acids. This CDR3 reads CASSQIQGPNKKLFF. DNA for the CDR3: TGTGCCAGCAGCCAGATACAGGGCCCTAATAAAAAACTGTTTTTT.

V and J are TRBV7-2 and TRBJ2-3, with D possibly matching TRBD2 (6 bases). V lost 7 bases, J lost 2 bases, and 10 bases lay in between. CDR1 and CDR2 (germline): SGHTA, FQGNSA. The CDR3 covers 13 residues. The CDR3 is CASTPGVTDTQYF. The CDR3 DNA reads as TGTGCCAGCACCCCGGGGGTCACAGATACGCAGTATTTT.

The chain links TRBV7-9 to TRBJ1-4; no firm D call. This CDR3 spans 12 amino acids. Trimming took off 5 bases at V and 5 bases at J, with 6 bases between the two ends. Germline assignment: CDR1 SEHNR and CDR2 FQNEAQ (reference sequence). The CDR3 DNA reads as TGTGCCAGCAGCAAAATAAATGAAAAACTGTTTTTT. It translates to CASSKINEKLFF.

J is TRBJ2-3 and V is TRBV5-4; 7 bases fit TRBD2. This CDR3 region has 17 residues. The germline V gene encodes CDR1 SGHNT and CDR2 YYREEE (reference sequence). The J segment lost 3 bases and the V segment lost 3 bases, leaving 13 bases of the junction unmatched. CDR3 region: CASSSRAGGSRTDTQYF. The CDR3 DNA reads as TGTGCCAGCAGCTCACGGGCCGGCGGGAGCAGAACAGATACGCAGTATTTT. Supplemented by reference TRBV5-4 and TRBJ2-3, the full variable domain reads ETGVTQSPTHLIKTRGQQVTLRCSSQSGHNTVSWYQQALGQGPQFIFQYYREEENGRGNFPPRFSGLQFPNYSSELNVNALELDDSALYLCASSSRAGGSRTDTQYFGPGTRLTVL.

This clone was recorded only once. The chain links TRBV7-2 to TRBJ2-1; D call uncertain. Per germline, CDR1 SGHTA and CDR2 FQGNSA. The length of the CDR3 is 13 residues. V shed 4 bases and J shed 2 bases, with 6 bases lying between them. The CDR3 DNA reads TGTGCCAGCAGCTCCAATCCCTACAATGAGCAGTTCTTC. Its protein product is CASSSNPYNEQFF.

This clone showed up just once. The chain carries TRBV28 and TRBJ1-5; no clear D gene. V was trimmed by 4 bases and J by 2 bases, leaving 6 bases between them. Germline V lookup: CDR1 MDHEN, CDR2 SYDVKM. There are 13 residues in the CDR3. This CDR3 reads CASSSRGNQPQHF. The CDR3 DNA reads TGTGCCAGCAGTTCACGCGGCAATCAGCCCCAGCATTTT. The full variable domain, its missing parts supplied by reference TRBV28 and TRBJ1-5, is DVKVTQSSRYLVKRTGEKVFLECVQDMDHENMFWYRQDPGLGLRLIYFSYDVKMKEKGDIPEGYSVSREKKERFSLILESASTNQTSMYLCASSSRGNQPQHFGDGTRLSIL.

The chain is built from TRBV6-2 or TRBV6-3 and TRBJ1-5; a weak D match, TRBD1 (5 bases). Germline CDR1 MNHEY, CDR2 SVGEGT. V was trimmed by 6 bases and J by 1 base, leaving 19 bases between them. The CDR3 runs 17 residues. The CDR3 DNA sequence: TGTGCCAGCAGCCAAGTATGGGCCAGGGTAAGCAATCAGCCCCAGCATTTT. Amino acids: CASSQVWARVSNQPQHF.

This chain links TRBV5-4 with TRBJ2-1, with 10 bases fitting TRBD1. The CDR3 runs 15 residues. Germline V lookup: CDR1 SGHNT, CDR2 YYREEE (reference sequence). Unmatched junction bases numbered 5, after V lost 4 bases and J lost 4 bases. Here the CDR3 DNA reads TGTGCCAGCAGCCAGGGACAGGGGAGGTACAATGAGCAGTTCTTC. This codes for CASSQGQGRYNEQFF. The variable domain in full, completed from reference TRBV5-4 and TRBJ2-1, reads ETGVTQSPTHLIKTRGQQVTLRCSSQSGHNTVSWYQQALGQGPQFIFQYYREEENGRGNFPPRFSGLQFPNYSSELNVNALELDDSALYLCASSQGQGRYNEQFFGPGTRLTVL.

The rearrangement links TRBV7-8 to TRBJ1-3, with 7 bases identical to TRBD1. This CDR3 spans 14 amino acids. The V segment lost 5 bases and the J segment 6 bases; nucleotides outside the gene matches: 7. Germline V gene data show CDR1 as SGHVS and CDR2 as FQNEAQ. The CDR3 loop reads CASSERDRVNTIYF. The DNA of the CDR3 is TGTGCCAGCAGCGAGAGGGACAGAGTAAACACCATATATTTT.